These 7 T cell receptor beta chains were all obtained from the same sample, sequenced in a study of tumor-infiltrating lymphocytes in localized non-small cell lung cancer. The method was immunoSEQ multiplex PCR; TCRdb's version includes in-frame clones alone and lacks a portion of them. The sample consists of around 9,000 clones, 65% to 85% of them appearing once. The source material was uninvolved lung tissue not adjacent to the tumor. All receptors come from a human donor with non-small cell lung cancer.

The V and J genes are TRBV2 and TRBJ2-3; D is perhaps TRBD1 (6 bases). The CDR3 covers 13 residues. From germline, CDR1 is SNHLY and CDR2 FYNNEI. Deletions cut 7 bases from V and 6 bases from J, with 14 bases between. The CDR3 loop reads CASKGRGSDTQYF. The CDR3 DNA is TGTGCCAGCAAGGGCAGGGGTTCCGATACGCAGTATTTT.

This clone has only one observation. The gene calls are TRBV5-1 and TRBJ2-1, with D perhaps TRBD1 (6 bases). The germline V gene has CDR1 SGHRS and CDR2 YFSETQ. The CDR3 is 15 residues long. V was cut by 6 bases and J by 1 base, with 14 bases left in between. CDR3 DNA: TGCGCCAGCACCCCAGGGGTCGGATCCTACAATGAGCAGTTCTTC. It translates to CASTPGVGSYNEQFF.

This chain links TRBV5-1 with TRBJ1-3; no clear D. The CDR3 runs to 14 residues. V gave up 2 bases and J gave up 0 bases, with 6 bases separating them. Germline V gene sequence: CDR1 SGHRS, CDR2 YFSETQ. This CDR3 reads CASSFSLSGNTIYF. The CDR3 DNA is TGCGCCAGCAGCTTCTCACTCTCTGGAAACACCATATATTTT.

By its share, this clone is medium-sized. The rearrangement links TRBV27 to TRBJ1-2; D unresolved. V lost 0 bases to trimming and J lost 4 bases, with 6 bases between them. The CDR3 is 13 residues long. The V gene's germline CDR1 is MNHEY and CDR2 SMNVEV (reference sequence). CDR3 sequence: CASSLSAFYGYTF. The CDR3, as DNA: TGTGCCAGCAGTTTATCAGCGTTCTATGGCTACACCTTC.

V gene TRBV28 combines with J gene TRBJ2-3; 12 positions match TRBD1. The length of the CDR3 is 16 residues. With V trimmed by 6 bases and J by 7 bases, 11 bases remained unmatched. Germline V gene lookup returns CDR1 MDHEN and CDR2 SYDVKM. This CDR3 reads CASRTPGTGGTNTQYF. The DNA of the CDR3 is TGTGCCAGCAGAACCCCGGGGACAGGGGGCACGAATACGCAGTATTTT. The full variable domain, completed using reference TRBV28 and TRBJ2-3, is DVKVTQSSRYLVKRTGEKVFLECVQDMDHENMFWYRQDPGLGLRLIYFSYDVKMKEKGDIPEGYSVSREKKERFSLILESASTNQTSMYLCASRTPGTGGTNTQYFGPGTRLTVL.

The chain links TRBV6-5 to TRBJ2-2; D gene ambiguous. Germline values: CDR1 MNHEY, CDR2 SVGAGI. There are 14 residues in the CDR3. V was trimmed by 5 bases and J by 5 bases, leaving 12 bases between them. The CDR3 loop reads CASSGRPFTGELFF. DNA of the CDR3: TGTGCCAGCAGTGGCAGACCGTTTACCGGGGAGCTGTTTTTT.

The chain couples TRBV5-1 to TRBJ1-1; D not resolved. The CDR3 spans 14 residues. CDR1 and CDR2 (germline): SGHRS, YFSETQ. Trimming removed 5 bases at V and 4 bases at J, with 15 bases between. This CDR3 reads CASRIHTEGTEAFF. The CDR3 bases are TGCGCCAGCAGGATTCACACGGAGGGCACTGAAGCTTTCTTT.